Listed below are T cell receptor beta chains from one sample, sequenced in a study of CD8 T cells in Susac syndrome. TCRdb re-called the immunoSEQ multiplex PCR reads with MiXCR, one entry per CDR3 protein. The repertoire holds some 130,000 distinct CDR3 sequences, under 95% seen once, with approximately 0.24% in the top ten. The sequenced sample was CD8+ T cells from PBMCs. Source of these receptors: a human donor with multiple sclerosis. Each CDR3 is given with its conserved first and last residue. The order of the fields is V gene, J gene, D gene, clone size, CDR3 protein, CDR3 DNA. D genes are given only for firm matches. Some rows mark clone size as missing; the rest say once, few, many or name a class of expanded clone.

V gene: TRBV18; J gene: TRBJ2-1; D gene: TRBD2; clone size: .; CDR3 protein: CASSPSATSGAHEQFF; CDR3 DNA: TGTGCCAGCTCACCAAGTGCGACTAGCGGTGCTCATGAGCAGTTCTTC
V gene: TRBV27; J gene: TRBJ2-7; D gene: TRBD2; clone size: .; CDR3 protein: CARTPGGYPSYEQYF; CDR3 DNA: TGTGCCAGGACCCCCGGGGGGTATCCCTCCTACGAGCAGTACTTC
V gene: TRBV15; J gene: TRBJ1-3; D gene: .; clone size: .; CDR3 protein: CATSRSSLGNTIYF; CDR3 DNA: TGTGCCACCAGTAGGTCCTCTCTGGGAAACACCATATATTTT
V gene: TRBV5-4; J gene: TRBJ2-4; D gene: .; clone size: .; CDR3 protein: CASSWADQNIQYF; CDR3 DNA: TGTGCCAGCAGCTGGGCTGACCAAAACATTCAGTACTTC
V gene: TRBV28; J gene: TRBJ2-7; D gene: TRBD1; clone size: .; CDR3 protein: CASMLPGQGEQYF; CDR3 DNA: TGTGCCAGCATGCTTCCGGGACAGGGCGAGCAGTACTTC
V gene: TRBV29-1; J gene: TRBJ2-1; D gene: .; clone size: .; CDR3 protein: CSVTDYRDEQFF; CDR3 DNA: TGCAGCGTGACGGACTACCGGGATGAGCAGTTCTTC
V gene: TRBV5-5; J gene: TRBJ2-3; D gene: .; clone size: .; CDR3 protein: CASSPLHGATNTDTQYF; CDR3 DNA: TGTGCCAGCAGCCCCCTTCATGGAGCGACAAACACAGATACGCAGTATTTT
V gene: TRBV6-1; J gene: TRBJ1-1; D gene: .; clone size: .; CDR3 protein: CASSAPQAGAPNTEAFF; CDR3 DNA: TGTGCCAGCAGCGCTCCACAAGCAGGGGCTCCGAACACTGAAGCTTTCTTT
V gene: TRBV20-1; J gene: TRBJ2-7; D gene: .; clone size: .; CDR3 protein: CSASGQGNEQYF; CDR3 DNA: TGCAGTGCTAGTGGGCAGGGGAACGAGCAGTACTTC
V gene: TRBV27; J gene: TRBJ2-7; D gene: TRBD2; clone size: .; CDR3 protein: CASSPGTNHYEQYF; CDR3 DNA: TGTGCCAGCAGCCCCGGGACTAATCACTACGAGCAGTACTTC
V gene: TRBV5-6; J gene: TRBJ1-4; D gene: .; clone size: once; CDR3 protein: CASSLESGGFGELFF; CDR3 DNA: TGTGCCAGCAGCTTGGAAAGCGGAGGGTTTGGGGAACTGTTTTTT
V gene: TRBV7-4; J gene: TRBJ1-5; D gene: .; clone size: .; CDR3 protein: CASSRTAPNQPQHF; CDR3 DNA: TGTGCCAGCAGCCGCACAGCGCCCAATCAGCCCCAGCATTTT
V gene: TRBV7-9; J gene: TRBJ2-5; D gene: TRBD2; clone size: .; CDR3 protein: CASSPPGGGYKTQYF; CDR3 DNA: TGTGCCAGCAGCCCCCCCGGCGGGGGATATAAGACCCAGTACTTC
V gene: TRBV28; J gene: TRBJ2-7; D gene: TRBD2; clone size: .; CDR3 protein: CASSFGGATSGGYEQYF; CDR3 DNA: TGTGCCAGCAGTTTTGGGGGGGCGACTAGCGGGGGCTACGAGCAGTACTTC
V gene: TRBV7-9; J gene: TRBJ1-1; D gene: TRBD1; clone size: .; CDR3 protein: CASSGGEGAVYTEAFF; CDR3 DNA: TGTGCCAGCAGCGGGGGGGAGGGGGCAGTTTATACTGAAGCTTTCTTT
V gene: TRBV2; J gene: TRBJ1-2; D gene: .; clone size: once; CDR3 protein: CASSHLAGPNYGYTF; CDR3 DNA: TGTGCCAGCAGTCATCTAGCCGGGCCCAACTATGGCTACACCTTC
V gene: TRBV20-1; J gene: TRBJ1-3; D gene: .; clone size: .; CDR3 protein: CSAREKDSISGNTIYF; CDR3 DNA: TGCAGTGCTAGAGAAAAGGACAGTATTTCTGGAAACACCATATATTTT
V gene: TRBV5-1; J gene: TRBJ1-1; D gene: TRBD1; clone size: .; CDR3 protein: CASSWGTGEEIF; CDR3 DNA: TGCGCCAGCAGCTGGGGGACAGGGGAAGAGATCTTT
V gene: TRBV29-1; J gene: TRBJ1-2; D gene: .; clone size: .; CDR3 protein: CSVEGADSNYGYTF; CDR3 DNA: TGCAGCGTTGAAGGGGCGGACAGTAACTATGGCTACACCTTC
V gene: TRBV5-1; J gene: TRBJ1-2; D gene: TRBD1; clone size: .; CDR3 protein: CASSGQGASGYTF; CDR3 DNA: TGCGCCAGCAGTGGACAGGGGGCGAGTGGCTACACCTTC
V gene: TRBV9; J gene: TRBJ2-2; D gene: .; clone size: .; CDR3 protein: CASSVEGGTGELFF; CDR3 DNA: TGTGCCAGCAGCGTAGAAGGCGGCACCGGGGAGCTGTTTTTT
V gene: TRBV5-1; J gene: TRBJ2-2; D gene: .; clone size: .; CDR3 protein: CASSGDLINTGELFF; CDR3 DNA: TGCGCCAGCAGCGGTGACTTGATCAACACCGGGGAGCTGTTTTTT
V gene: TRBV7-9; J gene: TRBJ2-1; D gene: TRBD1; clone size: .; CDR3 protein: CASEAGTGWGYEQFF; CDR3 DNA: TGTGCCTCCGAGGCCGGGACAGGGTGGGGCTATGAGCAGTTCTTC
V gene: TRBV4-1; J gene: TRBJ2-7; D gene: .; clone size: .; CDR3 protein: CASSQNKGYEQYF; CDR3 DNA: TGCGCCAGCAGCCAAAACAAAGGCTACGAGCAGTACTTC
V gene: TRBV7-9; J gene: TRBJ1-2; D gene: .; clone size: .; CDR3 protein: CASSTYHDYGYTF; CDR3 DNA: TGTGCCAGCAGCACCTATCACGACTATGGCTACACCTTC
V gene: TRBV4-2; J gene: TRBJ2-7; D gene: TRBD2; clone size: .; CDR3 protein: CASSQDAGAGGPSYEQYF; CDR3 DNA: TGTGCCAGCAGCCAAGACGCGGGGGCGGGAGGGCCTTCCTACGAGCAGTACTTC
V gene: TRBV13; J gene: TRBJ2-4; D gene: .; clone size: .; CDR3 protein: CASSSSNLIQYF; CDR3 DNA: TGTGCCAGCAGCTCCTCGAACCTGATTCAGTACTTC
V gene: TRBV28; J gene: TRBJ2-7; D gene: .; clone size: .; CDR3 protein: CASSWRGDSYEQYF; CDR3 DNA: TGTGCCAGCAGCTGGCGGGGAGATTCCTACGAGCAGTACTTC
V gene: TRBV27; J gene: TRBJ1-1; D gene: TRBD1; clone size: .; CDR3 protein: CASSKTGTGEAEAFF; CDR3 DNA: TGTGCCAGCAGTAAAACCGGGACAGGGGAGGCTGAAGCTTTCTTT